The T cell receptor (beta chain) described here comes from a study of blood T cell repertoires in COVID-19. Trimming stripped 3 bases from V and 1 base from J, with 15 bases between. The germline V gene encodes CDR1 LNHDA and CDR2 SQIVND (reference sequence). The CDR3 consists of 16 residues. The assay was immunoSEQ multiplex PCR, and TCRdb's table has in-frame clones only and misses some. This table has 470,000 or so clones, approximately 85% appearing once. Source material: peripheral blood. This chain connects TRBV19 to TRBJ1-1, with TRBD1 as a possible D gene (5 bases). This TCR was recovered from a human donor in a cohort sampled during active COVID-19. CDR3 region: CASSIQTGLQNTEAFF. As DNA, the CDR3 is TGTGCCAGTAGTATCCAAACGGGACTCCAGAACACTGAAGCTTTCTTT.